Following are 14 T cell receptor beta chains from one sample sequenced in a study of tumor-infiltrating lymphocytes in primary liver carcinoma. The investigators made TCR beta cDNA from 400 to 550 ng total RNA, using a constant-region primer. Nested multiplex PCR, run for three rounds with slightly modified ARM-PCR, yielded TCR beta libraries. Researchers ran the first two PCR rounds for roughly 10 cycles each with TRBV1-TRBV30 forward primers and a C-beta reverse primer. TCRdb reprocessed the multiplex PCR reads via MiXCR and lists one record per CDR3 protein. Here the sample spans approximately 190,000 distinct CDR3 sequences, roughly 80% being singletons. From 20-30 mg of unsorted bulk tissue, DNA and RNA were co-extracted together. The material sequenced was tumor tissue from primary liver carcinoma. Every receptor here comes from a man between 35 and 55 years old with primary liver carcinoma and hepatitis B virus infection.

Remarks on this clonotype: The conserved final phenylalanine or tryptophan is absent from the CDR3, which likely points to a read error. The CDR3 DNA reads TGTGCCACCAACATAGGGGGGCGCCAGGATGGCTACACCTTA. Translated: CATNIGGRQDGYTL. V gene TRBV12-3 or TRBV12-4 combines with J gene TRBJ1-2, with TRBD1 as a possible D gene (6 bases). The CDR3 sequence is 14 residues long. V lost 10 bases and J 6 bases, leaving 21 bases between the germline ends.

In regard to this clonotype: One end of the junction varies from germline; a read error may be responsible. J is TRBJ2-3 and V is TRBV6-5; 9 nucleotides agree with TRBD2. This CDR3 has 15 residues. Per the germline V gene, CDR1 is MNHEY and CDR2 is SVGAGI. DNA for the CDR3: TGTGCCAGCAACCCAGGTCTAGCGGGAACAGAAACGCAGTGTTTT. Its protein is CASNPGLAGTETQCF.

In the case of this clonotype: Compared with germline, one end of the junction differs, possibly owing to a read error. The rearrangement links TRBV11-1 to TRBJ2-2; D is possibly TRBD1 or TRBD2 (5 bases each). CDR1 and CDR2 (germline): SGHAT, FQDESV (reference sequence). CDR3 length: 15 amino acids. The chain's CDR3 is CASSYTGPCFGELFF. The CDR3 DNA is TGTGCCAGCAGCTATACAGGACCTTGCTTCGGGGAGTTGTTTTTT.

As regards this clonotype: One junction end does not reproduce the germline sequence, and a read error may be involved. The rearrangement uses TRBV4-1 and TRBJ2-7; no definite D call. The CDR3 covers 15 residues. Germline V gene data show CDR1 as MGHRA and CDR2 as YSYEKL. CDR3 residues: CTSSPREELFYDQYF. Here the CDR3 DNA reads TGCACCAGCAGCCCCCGAGAGGAACTCTTCTACGACCAGTACTTC.

As regards this clonotype: A clone one base away is much larger, so this may be a read error. CDR3 residues: CASNPGLAATDTQYF. CDR3 DNA sequence: TGCGCCAGCAACCCGGGACTAGCGGCCACAGATACGCAGTATTTT. The chain couples TRBV5-1 to TRBJ2-3; 11 bases align to TRBD2. Germline loops: CDR1 SGHRS, CDR2 YFSETQ. This CDR3 has 15 amino acids. V trimming: 6 bases; J trimming: 2 bases; junction bases outside the gene matches: 5.

The chain couples TRBV6-1 to TRBJ2-1; unclear D gene. The CDR3 contains 12 residues. V lost 0 bases, J lost 12 bases, and 9 bases lay in between. CDR1 is MNHNS, CDR2 SASEGT, per germline. The CDR3 here is CASSEAQWGQFF. The CDR3, as DNA: TGTGCCAGCAGTGAAGCGCAGTGGGGGCAGTTCTTC.

This clonotype was counted at least ten times. The chain is built from TRBV28 and TRBJ1-4; TRBD1 matches 8 bases. The germline gives CDR1 MDHEN, CDR2 SYDVKM. The CDR3 runs to 15 residues. The junction had 10 bases not matched to a gene; V was cut back by 5 bases and J by 8 bases. CDR3 protein: CASSTTGGIYEKLFF. The CDR3 DNA is TGTGCCAGCAGTACAACAGGGGGGATCTACGAAAAACTGTTTTTT.

The chain links TRBV6-2 or TRBV6-3 to TRBJ2-7, with a possible D match to TRBD1 (6 bases). Trimming took off 6 bases at V and 5 bases at J, with 17 bases between the two ends. This CDR3 has 14 residues. The germline CDR1 and CDR2 sequences are MNHEY and SVGEGT. In DNA, the CDR3 is TGTGCCAGCAGCCCCCGGGACATGTCCCACGAGCAGTACTTC. Its protein is CASSPRDMSHEQYF.

The CDR3 loop reads CASSLTGDYNEQFF. The CDR3 region has the DNA TGCGCCAGCAGCTTGACAGGGGACTACAATGAGCAGTTCTTC. This rearrangement joins TRBV5-1 to TRBJ2-1, with 7 bases aligning to TRBD1. The CDR3 extends over 14 amino acids. V lost 1 base to trimming and J lost 3 bases; unmatched junction nucleotides: 1. CDR1 and CDR2 (germline): SGHRS, YFSETQ.

As for this clonotype: The CDR3 end shows no conserved phenylalanine or tryptophan, and so a read error is likely. The chain uses TRBV29-1 and TRBJ2-7; unclear D gene. The CDR3 runs to 16 residues. V lost 7 bases and J 2 bases, leaving 24 bases between the germline ends. CDR1 is SQVTM and CDR2 is ANQGSEA in the germline V gene. The CDR3 DNA follows: TGCAGCGCCATGACATCTGGCACCGTTACTCCCTACGAGCAGTACCTC. Encoded protein: CSAMTSGTVTPYEQYL.

This chain connects TRBV4-3 to TRBJ2-3, with D perhaps matching TRBD2 (7 bases). Deletions cut 0 bases from V and 8 bases from J, with 9 bases between. The CDR3 has 13 residues. The germline V gene encodes CDR1 LGHNA and CDR2 YSLEER. CDR3 sequence reads: CASSQEGGATQYF. As DNA, the CDR3 is TGCGCCAGCAGCCAAGAGGGGGGGGCTACGCAGTATTTT.

For this clonotype: One end of the junction is discordant with germline, which a read error may explain. This sequence joins TRBV29-1 and TRBJ2-7, with D possibly being TRBD1 or TRBD2 (5 bases each). CDR1 is SQVTM, CDR2 ANQGSEA, per germline. The CDR3 is 11 residues long. The CDR3 DNA reads TGCAGCGCCCTCTCCGGGGCCGAGCATTACTTC. Translated, it gives CSALSGAEHYF.

About this clonotype: The junction departs from the called germline gene at one end, perhaps through a read error. The chain combines TRBV6-1 with TRBJ2-1, with 13 bases identical to TRBD2. From germline, CDR1 is MNHNS and CDR2 SASEGT. The CDR3 consists of 15 residues. The DNA for the CDR3 is TGTGCCAGCATACTAGCGGGAGGGCCATTGAATGAGCAATTCTTC. Translating it yields CASILAGGPLNEQFF.

As regards this clonotype: A junction boundary mismatches the germline segment, possibly from a read error. This chain connects TRBV5-6 to TRBJ2-4; 7 bases align to TRBD2. Germline-derived CDR1 and CDR2 are SGHDT and YYEEEE. CDR3 length equals 14 residues. The CDR3 DNA reads TGTGCCTGCAGCCCGAACTCCCGGGGGGACCTTCAGTACTTC. This gives the protein CACSPNSRGDLQYF. Filled out from reference TRBV5-6 and TRBJ2-4, the complete variable domain reads DAGVTQSPTHLIKTRGQQVTLRCSPKSGHDTVSWYQQALGQGPQFIFQYYEEEERQRGNFPDRFSGHQFPNYSSELNVNALLLGDSALYLCACSPNSRGDLQYFGAGTRLSVL.